Presented here are 14 T cell receptor beta chains from one specimen sequenced in a study of T cells in Graves' hyperthyroidism and ophthalmopathy. RNA transcripts yielded amplified TCR beta CDR3 regions. The TCR CDR3 first-round RT-PCR relied on the HTBI primer set. TCRdb processed the multiplex PCR reads anew with MiXCR; each CDR3 protein has one entry. The table has about 640,000 distinct CDR3 sequences, 45% seen once. The sequencing input was peripheral blood or thyroid tissue (not recorded which). The source is an adult man with Graves' disease, either hyperthyroidism or ophthalmopathy (not recorded which).

This clonotype appeared once. V gene TRBV10-3 combines with J gene TRBJ1-1, with D perhaps matching TRBD1 (5 bases). V was pared by 4 bases and J by 4 bases, with 13 bases between. Germline values: CDR1 ENHRY, CDR2 SYGVKD. CDR3 length: 14 amino acids. Written as DNA, the CDR3 is TGTGCCATCAGTGGGGACGGATTACTCACTGAAGCTTTCTTT. The encoded protein is CAISGDGLLTEAFF.

The V and J genes are TRBV6-1 and TRBJ1-2, with D uncertain. Germline CDR1 MNHNS, CDR2 SASEGT. The CDR3 runs to 14 residues. With 6 bases removed from V and 5 bases from J, the gap between germline ends came to 16 bases. CDR3 bases: TGTGCCAGCAGGCGGACGGCCGGAATTTATGGCTACACCTTC. It encodes CASRRTAGIYGYTF.

This clonotype was detected only a few times. The J gene is TRBJ2-7, the V gene TRBV7-9; 8 bases are a match to TRBD2. The CDR3 has 14 amino acids. Germline CDR1 is SEHNR and CDR2 is FQNEAQ (reference sequence). V was pared by 2 bases and J by 3 bases, with 3 bases of the junction left unmatched. The CDR3 DNA reads TGTGCCAGCAGCTTACCGGGAGGGGGCTACGAGCAGTACTTC. Its protein product is CASSLPGGGYEQYF.

This clonotype was observed a single time. The gene calls are TRBV6-6 and TRBJ2-7; 10 bases map to TRBD1. Germline V gene sequence: CDR1 MNHNY, CDR2 SVGAGI (reference sequence). The junction had 10 bases not matched to a gene; V was cut back by 8 bases and J by 3 bases. CDR3 length: 15 residues. The CDR3 region is CASFPGTGVGYEQYF. The CDR3 nucleotides are TGTGCCAGCTTCCCCGGGACAGGGGTCGGCTACGAGCAGTACTTC.

This clonotype was picked up a small number of times. The chain carries TRBV7-2 and TRBJ1-3; 7 bases align to TRBD1. Germline V gene sequence: CDR1 SGHTA, CDR2 FQGNSA. J lost 1 base, V lost 5 bases, and 5 bases had no gene match. The CDR3 has 15 residues. Written as DNA, the CDR3 is TGTGCCAGCAGCCCCGCAGGGGGGTCTGGAAACACCATATATTTT. Translated: CASSPAGGSGNTIYF.

This clonotype was detected many times. This chain joins TRBV12-3 or TRBV12-4 and TRBJ1-6, with 7 bases matching TRBD1. V lost 6 bases to trimming and J lost 9 bases; unmatched junction nucleotides: 8. The CDR3 contains 14 residues. The CDR3 DNA follows: TGTGCCAGCAGGCCCGGGACAGTGGTTTCACCCCTCCACTTT. This codes for CASRPGTVVSPLHF.

This clonotype was counted at least ten times. The V and J genes are TRBV20-1 and TRBJ2-5; tentatively, D is TRBD1 (6 bases). CDR1 and CDR2 (germline): DFQATT, SNEGSKA (reference sequence). The V end lost 3 bases, the J end lost 2 bases, and 10 bases lay between the germline ends. There are 13 residues in the CDR3. Here the CDR3 reads CSARDSRQETQYF. DNA for the CDR3: TGCAGTGCTAGGGACAGTAGGCAAGAGACCCAGTACTTC.

The chain uses TRBV20-1 and TRBJ2-5, with TRBD2 matching 10 bases. This CDR3 has 17 amino acids. Germline CDR1 is DFQATT and CDR2 is SNEGSKA (reference sequence). V lost 0 bases and J lost 5; bases outside the gene matches: 12. This chain's CDR3 is CSARDDVGTSEWETQYF. Here the CDR3 DNA reads TGCAGTGCTAGAGATGACGTAGGGACTAGCGAGTGGGAGACCCAGTACTTC.

This clonotype was seen only once. In DNA form, the CDR3 reads TGTGCCAGCAGCTCCGAGGGCACCTTGGGGGGCTACACCTTC. Its translation: CASSSEGTLGGYTF. The V call is TRBV7-9, the J call TRBJ1-2; no firm D call. Germline CDR1 SEHNR, CDR2 FQNEAQ (reference sequence). V dropped 4 bases and J dropped 8 bases, with 17 bases sitting between them. This CDR3 has 14 amino acids.

The rearrangement links TRBV7-2 to TRBJ2-7; D possibly corresponds to TRBD2 (6 bases). Trimming shortened V by 2 bases and J by 7 bases, and 18 bases separated the two germline ends. The CDR3 extends over 15 amino acids. Germline V gene sequence: CDR1 SGHTA, CDR2 FQGNSA. This CDR3 is CASSLCGDGGFEQYF. DNA for the CDR3: TGTGCCAGCAGCTTATGTGGTGACGGGGGTTTTGAGCAGTACTTC. Combining the CDR3 with reference TRBV7-2 and TRBJ2-7 gives the whole variable domain GAGVSQSPSNKVTEKGKDVELRCDPISGHTALYWYRQSLGQGLEFLIYFQGNSAPDKSGLPSDRFSAERTGGSVSTLTIQRTQQEDSAVYLCASSLCGDGGFEQYFGPGTRLTVT.

J is TRBJ1-2 and V is TRBV7-6; D not certain. CDR1 and CDR2 (germline): SGHVS, FNYEAQ. V was trimmed by 0 bases and J by 1 base, leaving 9 bases between them. This CDR3 region has 15 residues. This CDR3 is CASSLASRFNYGYTF. In DNA form, the CDR3 reads TGTGCCAGCAGCTTAGCTTCCAGGTTTAACTATGGCTACACCTTC.

The chain uses TRBV20-1 and TRBJ1-2; D is ambiguous. The V end lost 3 bases, the J end lost 4 bases, and 24 bases lay between the germline ends. In germline, CDR1 is DFQATT, CDR2 SNEGSKA (reference sequence). This CDR3 is 17 amino acids long. The DNA for the CDR3 is TGCAGTGCTAGTGATGCTGACTCGACCCAAAGTCCCTATGGCTACACCTTC. It encodes CSASDADSTQSPYGYTF.

CDR3 bases: TGTGCCAGCAGTCAGGCCGCAGGGGAGCTGTTTTTT. This codes for CASSQAAGELFF. The chain combines TRBV7-9 with TRBJ2-2; D gene unclear. CDR1 is SEHNR and CDR2 is FQNEAQ in the germline V gene (reference sequence). The germline V and J ends were trimmed by 6 bases and 8 bases, with 10 bases remaining between them. CDR3 size: 12 residues.

This clonotype was observed a handful of times. A clone one base away is much larger, so this may be a read error. This chain uses TRBV2 with TRBJ1-5, with TRBD1 matching 10 bases. There are 14 residues in the CDR3. Germline lookup yields CDR1 SNHLY and CDR2 FYNNEI. J was trimmed by 5 bases and V by 4 bases; bases with no gene match: 2. The CDR3 loop reads CASSGTGGYQPQHF. CDR3 DNA: TGTGCCAGCAGTGGGACAGGGGGTTATCAGCCCCAGCATTTT.